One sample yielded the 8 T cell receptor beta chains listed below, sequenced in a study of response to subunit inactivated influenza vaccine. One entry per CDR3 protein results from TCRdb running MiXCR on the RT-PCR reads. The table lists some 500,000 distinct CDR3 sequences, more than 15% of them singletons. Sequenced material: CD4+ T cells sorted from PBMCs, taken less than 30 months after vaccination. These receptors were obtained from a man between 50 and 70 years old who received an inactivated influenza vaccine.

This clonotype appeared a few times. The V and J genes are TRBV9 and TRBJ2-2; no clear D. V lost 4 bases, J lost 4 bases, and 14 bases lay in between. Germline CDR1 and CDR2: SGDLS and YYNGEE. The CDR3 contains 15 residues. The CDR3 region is CASSTFPKGTGELFF. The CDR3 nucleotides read TGTGCCAGCAGCACGTTCCCTAAGGGCACCGGGGAGCTGTTTTTT.

CDR3 DNA sequence: TGTGCCAGCAGCCCCCGGACAGGCCATAACACCGGGGAGCTGTTTTTT. Protein: CASSPRTGHNTGELFF. The chain recombines TRBV9 with TRBJ2-2, with TRBD1 matching 7 bases. V lost 4 bases, J lost 2 bases, and 8 bases stayed unmatched. Germline V gene sequence: CDR1 SGDLS, CDR2 YYNGEE. There are 16 residues in the CDR3.

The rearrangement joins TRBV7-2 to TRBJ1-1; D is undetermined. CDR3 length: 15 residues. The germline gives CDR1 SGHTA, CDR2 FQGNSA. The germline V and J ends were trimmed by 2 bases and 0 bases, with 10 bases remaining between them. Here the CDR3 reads CASSLRIGLNTEAFF. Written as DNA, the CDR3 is TGTGCCAGCAGCTTACGGATAGGGCTGAACACTGAAGCTTTCTTT.

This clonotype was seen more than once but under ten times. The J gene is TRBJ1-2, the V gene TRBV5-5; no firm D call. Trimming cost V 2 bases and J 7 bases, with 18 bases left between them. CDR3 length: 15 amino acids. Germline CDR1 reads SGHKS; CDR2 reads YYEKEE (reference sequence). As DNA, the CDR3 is TGTGCCAGCAGCTTCGCGACCCTCCGCGAGGGTGGCTACACCTTC. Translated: CASSFATLREGGYTF.

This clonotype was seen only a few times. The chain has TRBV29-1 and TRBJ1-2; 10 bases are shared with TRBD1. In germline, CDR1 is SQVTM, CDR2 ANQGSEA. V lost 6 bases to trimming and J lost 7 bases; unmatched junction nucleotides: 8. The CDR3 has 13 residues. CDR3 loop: CSVQTGGLTGYTF. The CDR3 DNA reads TGCAGCGTCCAGACAGGGGGCTTAACTGGCTACACCTTC.

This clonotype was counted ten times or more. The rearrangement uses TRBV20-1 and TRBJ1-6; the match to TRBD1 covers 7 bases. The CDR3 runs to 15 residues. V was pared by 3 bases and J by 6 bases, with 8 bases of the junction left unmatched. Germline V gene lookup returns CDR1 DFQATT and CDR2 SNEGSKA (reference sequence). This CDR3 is CSASKPGQLNSPLHF. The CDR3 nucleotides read TGCAGTGCTAGTAAGCCGGGACAGCTTAATTCACCCCTCCACTTT.

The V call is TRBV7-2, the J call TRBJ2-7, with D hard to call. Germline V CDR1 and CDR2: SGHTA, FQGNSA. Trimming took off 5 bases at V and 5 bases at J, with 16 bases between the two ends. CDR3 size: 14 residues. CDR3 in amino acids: CASSVGVIQDEQYF. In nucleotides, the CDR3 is TGTGCCAGCAGCGTAGGAGTAATTCAGGACGAGCAGTACTTC.

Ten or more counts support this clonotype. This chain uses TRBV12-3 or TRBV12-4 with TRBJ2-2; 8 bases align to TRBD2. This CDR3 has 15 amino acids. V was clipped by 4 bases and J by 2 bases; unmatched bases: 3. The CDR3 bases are TGTGCCAGCAGTTACGGGGGGGTAAACACCGGGGAGCTGTTTTTT. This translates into CASSYGGVNTGELFF.